This T cell receptor beta chain is drawn from a study of HIV-infected patients and healthy controls. The CDR3 extends over 14 amino acids. Trimming left V 2 bases short and J 12 bases short, with 17 bases between. Germline V gene lookup returns CDR1 LNHDA and CDR2 SQIVND (reference sequence). TCRdb called the 5' RACE reads again in MiXCR, with one record for every CDR3 protein. Here the sample spans some 70,000 distinct CDR3 sequences, approximately 21% being singletons. The source is a human donor in good health. The specimen was CD4+ T cells from blood. The rearrangement uses TRBV19 and TRBJ2-1; maybe TRBD2 (7 bases). The CDR3 nucleotides are TGTGCCAGTAGTATATTAGGGGGGGGGGTAGCGCAGTTCTTC. It translates to CASSILGGGVAQFF.